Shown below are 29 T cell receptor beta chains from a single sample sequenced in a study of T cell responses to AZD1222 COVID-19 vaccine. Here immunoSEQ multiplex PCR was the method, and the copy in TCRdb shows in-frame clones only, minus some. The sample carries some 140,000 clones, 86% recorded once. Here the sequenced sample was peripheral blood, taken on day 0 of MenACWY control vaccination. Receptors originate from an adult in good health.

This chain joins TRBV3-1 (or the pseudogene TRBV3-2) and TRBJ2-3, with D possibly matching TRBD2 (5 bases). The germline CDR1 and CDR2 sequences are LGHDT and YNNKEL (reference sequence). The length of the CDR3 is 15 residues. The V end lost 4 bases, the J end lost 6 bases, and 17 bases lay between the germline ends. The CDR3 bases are TGTGCCAGCAGCCGCCCGGGGTCCCGGCCCGATACGCAGTATTTT. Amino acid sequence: CASSRPGSRPDTQYF.

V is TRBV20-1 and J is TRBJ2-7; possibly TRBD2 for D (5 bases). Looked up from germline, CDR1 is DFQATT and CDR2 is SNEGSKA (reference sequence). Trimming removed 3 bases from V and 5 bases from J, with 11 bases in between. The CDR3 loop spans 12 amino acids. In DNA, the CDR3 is TGCAGTGCTAGTGGTAACGGGGACGAGCAGTACGTC. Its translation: CSASGNGDEQYV.

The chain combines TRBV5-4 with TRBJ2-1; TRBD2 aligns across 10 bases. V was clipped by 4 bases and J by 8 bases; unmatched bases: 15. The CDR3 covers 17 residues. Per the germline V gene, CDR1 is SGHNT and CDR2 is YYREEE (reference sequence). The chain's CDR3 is CASSPRFRTSGTDEQFF. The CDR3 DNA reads TGTGCCAGCAGCCCGAGGTTTAGGACTAGCGGAACGGATGAGCAGTTCTTC.

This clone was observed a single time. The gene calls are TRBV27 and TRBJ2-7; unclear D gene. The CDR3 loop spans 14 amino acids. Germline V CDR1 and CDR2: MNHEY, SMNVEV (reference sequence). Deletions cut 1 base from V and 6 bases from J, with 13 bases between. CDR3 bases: TGTGCCAGCAGTTTATATCCGTTCCGTGGCGAGCAGTACGTC. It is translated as CASSLYPFRGEQYV.

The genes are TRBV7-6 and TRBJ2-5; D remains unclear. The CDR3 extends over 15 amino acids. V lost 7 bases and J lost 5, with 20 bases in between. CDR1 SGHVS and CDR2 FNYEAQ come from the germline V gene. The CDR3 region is CASKTPKWGWETQYF. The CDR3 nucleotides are TGTGCCAGCAAGACCCCGAAGTGGGGATGGGAGACCCAGTACTTC.

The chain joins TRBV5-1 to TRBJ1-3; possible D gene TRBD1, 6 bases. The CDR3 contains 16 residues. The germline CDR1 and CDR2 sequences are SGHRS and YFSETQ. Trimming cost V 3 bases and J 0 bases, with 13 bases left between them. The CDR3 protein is CASSSRTAFSGNTIYF. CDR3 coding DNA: TGCGCCAGCAGCTCCCGGACAGCCTTCTCTGGAAACACCATATATTTT.

The DNA of the CDR3 is TGCAGCGTTGGGCAGGGGTCTTGGACTGAGCAGTTCTTC. Encoded protein: CSVGQGSWTEQFF. This chain links TRBV29-1 with TRBJ2-1, with TRBD1 as a possible D gene (6 bases). The CDR3 consists of 13 residues. Germline values: CDR1 SQVTM, CDR2 ANQGSEA. Trimming removed 4 bases at V and 9 bases at J, with 16 bases between.

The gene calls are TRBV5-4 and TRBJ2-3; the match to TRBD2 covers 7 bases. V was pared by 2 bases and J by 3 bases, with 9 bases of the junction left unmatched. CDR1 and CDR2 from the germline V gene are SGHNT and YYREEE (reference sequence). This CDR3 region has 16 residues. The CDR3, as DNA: TGTGCCAGCAGCTTTGGACTAGACTCCGGGACAGATACGCAGTATTTT. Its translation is CASSFGLDSGTDTQYF.

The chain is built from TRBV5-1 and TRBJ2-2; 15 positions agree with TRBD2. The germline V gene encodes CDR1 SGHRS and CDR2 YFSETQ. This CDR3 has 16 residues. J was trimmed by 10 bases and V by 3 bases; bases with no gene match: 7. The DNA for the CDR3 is TGCGCCAGCAGCTACGGACTAGCGGGGGGGCAAGAGGAGCTGTTTTTT. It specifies CASSYGLAGGQEELFF. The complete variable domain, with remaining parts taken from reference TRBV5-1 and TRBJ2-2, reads KAGVTQTPRYLIKTRGQQVTLSCSPISGHRSVSWYQQTPGQGLQFLFEYFSETQRNKGNFPGRFSGRQFSNSRSEMNVSTLELGDSALYLCASSYGLAGGQEELFFGEGSRLTVL.

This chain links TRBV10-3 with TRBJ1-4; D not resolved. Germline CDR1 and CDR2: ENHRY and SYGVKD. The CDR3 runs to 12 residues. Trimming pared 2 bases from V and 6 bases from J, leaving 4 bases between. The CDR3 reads CAISEEDEKLFF. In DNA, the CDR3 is TGTGCCATCAGTGAGGAGGATGAAAAACTGTTTTTT.

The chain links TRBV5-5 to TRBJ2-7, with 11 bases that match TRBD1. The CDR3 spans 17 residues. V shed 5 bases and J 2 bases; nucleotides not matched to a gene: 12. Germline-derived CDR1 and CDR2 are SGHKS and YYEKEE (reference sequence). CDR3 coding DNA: TGTGCCAGCAGTAAGAACCCCGGGACAGGGGGAACCTACGAGCAGTACTTC. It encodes CASSKNPGTGGTYEQYF.

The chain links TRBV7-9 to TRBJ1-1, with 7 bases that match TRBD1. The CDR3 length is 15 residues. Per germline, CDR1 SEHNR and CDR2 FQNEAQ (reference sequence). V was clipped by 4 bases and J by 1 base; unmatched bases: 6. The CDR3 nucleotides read TGTGCCAGCAGCTCCCAGGGGGGCGGGAACACTGAAGCTTTCTTT. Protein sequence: CASSSQGGGNTEAFF. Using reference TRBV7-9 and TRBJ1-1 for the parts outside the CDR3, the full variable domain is DTGVSQNPRHKITKRGQNVTFRCDPISEHNRLYWYRQTLGQGPEFLTYFQNEAQLEKSRLLSDRFSAERPKGSFSTLEIQRTEQGDSAMYLCASSSQGGGNTEAFFGQGTRLTVV.

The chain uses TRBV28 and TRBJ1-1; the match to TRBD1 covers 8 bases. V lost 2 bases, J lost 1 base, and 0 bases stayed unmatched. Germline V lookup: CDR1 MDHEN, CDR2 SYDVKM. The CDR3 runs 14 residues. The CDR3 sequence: CASSLTGGNTEAFF. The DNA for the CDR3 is TGTGCCAGCAGTTTAACAGGGGGGAACACTGAAGCTTTCTTT.

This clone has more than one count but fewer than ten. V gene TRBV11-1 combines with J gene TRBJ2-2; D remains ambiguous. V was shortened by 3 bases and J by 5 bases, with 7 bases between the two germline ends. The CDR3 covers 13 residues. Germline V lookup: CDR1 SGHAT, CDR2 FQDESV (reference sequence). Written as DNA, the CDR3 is TGTGCCAGCAGCTTTGTCCGGACCGGGGAGCTGTTTTTT. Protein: CASSFVRTGELFF.

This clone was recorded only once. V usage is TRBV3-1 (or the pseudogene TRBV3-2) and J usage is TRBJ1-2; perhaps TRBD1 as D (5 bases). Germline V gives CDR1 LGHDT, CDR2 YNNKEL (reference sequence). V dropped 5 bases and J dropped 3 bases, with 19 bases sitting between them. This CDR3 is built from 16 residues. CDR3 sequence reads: CASSLIPVQGYYGYTF. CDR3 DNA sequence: TGTGCCAGCAGCTTGATCCCAGTTCAGGGCTACTATGGCTACACCTTC.

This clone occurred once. CDR3 region: CASRPDHYPRSYEQYV. CDR3 DNA: TGTGCTAGTCGGCCAGATCATTATCCCCGCTCCTACGAGCAGTACGTC. The chain has TRBV12-5 and TRBJ2-7, with D hard to call. The CDR3 consists of 16 residues. V lost 8 bases, J lost 0 bases, and 20 bases lay in between. The germline V gene has CDR1 LGHNT and CDR2 FRNRAP.

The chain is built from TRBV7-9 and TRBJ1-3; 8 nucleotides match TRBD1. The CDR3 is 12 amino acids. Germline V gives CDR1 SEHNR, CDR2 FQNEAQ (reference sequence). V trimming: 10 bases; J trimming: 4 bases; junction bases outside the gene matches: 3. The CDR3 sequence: CATQGAGNTIYF. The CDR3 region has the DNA TGTGCCACCCAGGGGGCGGGAAACACCATATATTTT.

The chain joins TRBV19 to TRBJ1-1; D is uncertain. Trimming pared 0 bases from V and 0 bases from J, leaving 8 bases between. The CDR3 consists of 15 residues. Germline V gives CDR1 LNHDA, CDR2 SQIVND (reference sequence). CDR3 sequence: CASSIEWGMNTEAFF. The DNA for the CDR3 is TGTGCCAGTAGTATAGAGTGGGGAATGAACACTGAAGCTTTCTTT.

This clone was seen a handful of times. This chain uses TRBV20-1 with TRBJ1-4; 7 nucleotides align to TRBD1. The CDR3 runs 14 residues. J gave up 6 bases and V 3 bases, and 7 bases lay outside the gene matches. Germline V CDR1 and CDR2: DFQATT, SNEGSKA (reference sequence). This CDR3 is CSASLGQQYEKLFF. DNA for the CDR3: TGCAGTGCTAGTTTGGGACAGCAGTATGAAAAACTGTTTTTT.

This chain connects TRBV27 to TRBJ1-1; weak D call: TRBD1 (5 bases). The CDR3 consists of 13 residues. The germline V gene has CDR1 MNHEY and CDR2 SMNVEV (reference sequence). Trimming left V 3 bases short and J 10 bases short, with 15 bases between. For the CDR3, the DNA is TGTGCCAGCAGTTTCAGTCTTGCAGGGAGAGCTTTCTTT. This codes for CASSFSLAGRAFF.

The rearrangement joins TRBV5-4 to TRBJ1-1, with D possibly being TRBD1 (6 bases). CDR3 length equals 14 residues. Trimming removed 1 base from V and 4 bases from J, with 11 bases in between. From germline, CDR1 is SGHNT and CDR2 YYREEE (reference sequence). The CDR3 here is CASSLPGVVTEAFF. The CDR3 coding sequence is TGTGCCAGCAGCTTGCCAGGGGTGGTCACTGAAGCTTTCTTT.

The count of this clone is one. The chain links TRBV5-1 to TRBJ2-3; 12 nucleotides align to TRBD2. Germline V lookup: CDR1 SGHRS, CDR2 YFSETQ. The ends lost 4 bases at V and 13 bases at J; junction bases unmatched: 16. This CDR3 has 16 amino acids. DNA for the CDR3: TGCGCCAGCAGCGGGGGGGCCAAGACTAGCGGGAGCGCCGAGTATTTT. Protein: CASSGGAKTSGSAEYF.

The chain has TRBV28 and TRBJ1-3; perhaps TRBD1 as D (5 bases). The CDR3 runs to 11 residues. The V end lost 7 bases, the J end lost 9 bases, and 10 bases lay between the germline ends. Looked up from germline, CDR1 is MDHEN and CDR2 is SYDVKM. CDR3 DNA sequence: TGTGCCAGCACTCCGGGGACCACCATATATTTT. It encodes CASTPGTTIYF. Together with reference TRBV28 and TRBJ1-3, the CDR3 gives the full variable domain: DVKVTQSSRYLVKRTGEKVFLECVQDMDHENMFWYRQDPGLGLRLIYFSYDVKMKEKGDIPEGYSVSREKKERFSLILESASTNQTSMYLCASTPGTTIYFGEGSWLTVV.

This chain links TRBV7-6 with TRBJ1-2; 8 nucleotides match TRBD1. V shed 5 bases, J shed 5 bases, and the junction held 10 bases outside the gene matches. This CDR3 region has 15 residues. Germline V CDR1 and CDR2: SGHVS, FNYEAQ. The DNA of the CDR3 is TGTGCCAGCAGCCCTATTGGACAGGGAGGATATGGCTACACCTTC. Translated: CASSPIGQGGYGYTF.

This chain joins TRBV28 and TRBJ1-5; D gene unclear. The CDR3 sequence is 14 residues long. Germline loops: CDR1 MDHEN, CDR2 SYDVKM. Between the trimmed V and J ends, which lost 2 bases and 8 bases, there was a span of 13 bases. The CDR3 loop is CASSLGGPGKPQHF. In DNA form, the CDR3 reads TGTGCCAGCAGTTTAGGCGGGCCTGGTAAGCCCCAGCATTTT.

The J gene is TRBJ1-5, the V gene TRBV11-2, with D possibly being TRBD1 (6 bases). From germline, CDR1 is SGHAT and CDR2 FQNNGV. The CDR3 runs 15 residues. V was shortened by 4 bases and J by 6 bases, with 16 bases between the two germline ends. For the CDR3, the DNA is TGTGCCAGCAGCTCCTTACAGGGAACAGGTCAGCCCCAGCATTTT. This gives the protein CASSSLQGTGQPQHF.

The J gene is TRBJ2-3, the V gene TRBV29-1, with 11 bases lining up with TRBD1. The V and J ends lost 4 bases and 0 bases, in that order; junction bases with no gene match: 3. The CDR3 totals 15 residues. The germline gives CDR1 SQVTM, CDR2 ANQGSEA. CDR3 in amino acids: CSVAGTGGSTDTQYF. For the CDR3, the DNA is TGCAGCGTTGCCGGGACAGGGGGTAGCACAGATACGCAGTATTTT.

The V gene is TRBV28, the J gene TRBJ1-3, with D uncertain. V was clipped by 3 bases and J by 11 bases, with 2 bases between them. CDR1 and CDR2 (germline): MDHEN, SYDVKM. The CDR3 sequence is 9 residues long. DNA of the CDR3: TGTGCCAGCAGTTTTTCCATATATTTT. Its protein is CASSFSIYF.

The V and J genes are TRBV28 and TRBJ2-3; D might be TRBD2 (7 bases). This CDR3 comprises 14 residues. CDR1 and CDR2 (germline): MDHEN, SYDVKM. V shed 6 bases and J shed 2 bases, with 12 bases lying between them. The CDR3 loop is CASRGGGYTDTQYF. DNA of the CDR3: TGTGCCAGCAGGGGAGGGGGGTACACAGATACGCAGTATTTT.